The present T cell receptor (beta chain) was sequenced within a study of blood T cell repertoires in COVID-19. Across the whole study: T cells, B-cell-depleted T cells, or PBMCs supplied cDNA or gDNA.

Per the original methods: It was from reference gene primer amplification that nucleated cell counts were estimated. Sequenced by immunoSEQ multiplex PCR; TCRdb stores in-frame clones only, minus some. That table supplies the V and J calls and clone size; D and trimming were determined from the DNA. This table has more than 150,000 clones, about 82% appearing once. The germline CDR1 and CDR2 sequences are MDHEN and SYDVKM. The ends were cut back, 5 bases at V and 0 bases at J, with 20 bases in the middle. This CDR3 is built from 18 residues. The receptor comes from a young woman with acute or convalescent COVID-19. The V gene is TRBV28, the J gene TRBJ1-5, with D perhaps matching TRBD1 (6 bases). The sample taken for sequencing was peripheral blood. CDR3 nucleotides: TGTGCCAGCAGTCTGAAAGGTACAGGGACCTATAGCAATCAGCCCCAGCATTTT. Its translation: CASSLKGTGTYSNQPQHF.